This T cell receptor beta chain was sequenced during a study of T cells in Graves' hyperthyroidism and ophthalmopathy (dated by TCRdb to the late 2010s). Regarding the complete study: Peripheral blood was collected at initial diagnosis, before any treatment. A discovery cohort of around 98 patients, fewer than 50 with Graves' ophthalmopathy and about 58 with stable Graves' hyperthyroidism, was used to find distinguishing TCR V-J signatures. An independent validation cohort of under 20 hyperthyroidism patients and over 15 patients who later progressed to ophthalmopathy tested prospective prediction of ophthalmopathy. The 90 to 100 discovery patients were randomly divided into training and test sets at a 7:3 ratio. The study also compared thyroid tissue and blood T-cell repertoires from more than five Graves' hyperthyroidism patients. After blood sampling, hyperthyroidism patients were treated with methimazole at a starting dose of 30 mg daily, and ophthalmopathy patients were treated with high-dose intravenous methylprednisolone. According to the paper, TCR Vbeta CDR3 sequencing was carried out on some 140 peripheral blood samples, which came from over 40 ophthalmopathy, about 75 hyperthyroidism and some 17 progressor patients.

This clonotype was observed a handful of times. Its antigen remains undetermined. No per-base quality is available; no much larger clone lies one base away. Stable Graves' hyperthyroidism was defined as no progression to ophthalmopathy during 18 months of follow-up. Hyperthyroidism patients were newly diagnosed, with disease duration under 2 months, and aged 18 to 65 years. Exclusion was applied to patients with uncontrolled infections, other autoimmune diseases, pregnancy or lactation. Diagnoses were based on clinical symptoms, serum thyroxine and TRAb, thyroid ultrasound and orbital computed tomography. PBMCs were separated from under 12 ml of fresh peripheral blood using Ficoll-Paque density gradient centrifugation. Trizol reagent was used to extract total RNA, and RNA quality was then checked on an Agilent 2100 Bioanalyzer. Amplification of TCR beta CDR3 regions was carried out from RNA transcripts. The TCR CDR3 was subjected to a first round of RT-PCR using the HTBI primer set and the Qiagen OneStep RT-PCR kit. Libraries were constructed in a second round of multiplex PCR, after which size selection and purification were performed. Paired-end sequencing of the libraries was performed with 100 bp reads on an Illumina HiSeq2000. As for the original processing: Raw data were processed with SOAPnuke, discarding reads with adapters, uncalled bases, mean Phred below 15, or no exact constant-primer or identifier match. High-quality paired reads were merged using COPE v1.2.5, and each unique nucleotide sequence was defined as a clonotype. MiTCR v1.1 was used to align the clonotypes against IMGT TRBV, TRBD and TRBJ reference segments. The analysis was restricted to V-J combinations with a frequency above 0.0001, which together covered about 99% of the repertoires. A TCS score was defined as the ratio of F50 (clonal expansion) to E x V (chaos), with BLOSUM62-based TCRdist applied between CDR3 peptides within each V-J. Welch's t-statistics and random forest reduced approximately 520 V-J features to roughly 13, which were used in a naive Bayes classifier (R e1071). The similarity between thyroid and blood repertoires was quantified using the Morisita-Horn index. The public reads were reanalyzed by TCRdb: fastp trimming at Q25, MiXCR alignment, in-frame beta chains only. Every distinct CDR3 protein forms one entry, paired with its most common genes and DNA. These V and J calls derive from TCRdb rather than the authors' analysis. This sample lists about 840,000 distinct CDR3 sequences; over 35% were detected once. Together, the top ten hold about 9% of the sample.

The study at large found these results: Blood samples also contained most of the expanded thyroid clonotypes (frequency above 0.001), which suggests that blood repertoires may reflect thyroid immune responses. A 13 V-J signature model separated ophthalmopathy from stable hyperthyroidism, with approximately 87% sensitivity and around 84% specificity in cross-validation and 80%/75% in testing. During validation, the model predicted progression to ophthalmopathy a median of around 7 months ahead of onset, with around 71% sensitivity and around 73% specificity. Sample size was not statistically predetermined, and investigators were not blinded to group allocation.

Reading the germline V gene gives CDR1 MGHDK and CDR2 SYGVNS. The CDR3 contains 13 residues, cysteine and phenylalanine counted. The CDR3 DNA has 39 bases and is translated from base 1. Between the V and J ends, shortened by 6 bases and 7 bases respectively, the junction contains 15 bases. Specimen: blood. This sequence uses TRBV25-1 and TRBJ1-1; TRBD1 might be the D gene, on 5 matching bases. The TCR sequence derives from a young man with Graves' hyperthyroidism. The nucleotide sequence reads TGTGCCAGCAGCTCCTTCCAGGGTGGTGAAGCTTTCTTT. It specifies CASSSFQGGEAFF.